The T cell receptor beta chain described here comes from a study of CD8+CD57+ T cells in acquired aplastic anemia. Study-wide context: Isolated CD4+ and CD8+ cells, once sorted, yielded DNA averaging roughly 3.4 ug. Findings of the study overall: Patients and controls shared 25 to 35 CD8+ CDR3 sequences, highly expressed in patients.

CDR3 and TCR beta VDJ profiling relied on genomic DNA as the template. TCRdb reanalysed the reads using MiXCR and keeps one entry per CDR3 protein. Among about 180,000 distinct CDR3 sequences listed, 35% to 50% were seen once. In this sample, this clonotype turned up a few times. Its antigen is as yet unknown. The V gene lost 1 base and the J gene lost 7 bases, with 13 bases spanning the gap. Germline CDR1 LNHNV, CDR2 YYDKDF (reference sequence). The CDR3 is 14 amino acids. Sequenced: sorted CD4+, CD8+, or CD8+CD57+ T cells (not recorded which) from PBMCs. The chain couples TRBV15 to TRBJ1-2; tentative D call: TRBD1 (6 bases). This receptor was identified in a human donor in good health. CDR3 nucleotide sequence: TGTGCCACCAGCAGAGTCGGGACATCTACTGGCTACACCTTC. As protein: CATSRVGTSTGYTF.